The rows below give T cell receptor beta chains drawn from one sample of a study of blood T cell repertoires in COVID-19. TCRdb keeps only in-frame clones here, not all; method: immunoSEQ multiplex PCR. The sample shows over 85,000 clones, 85% to 90% of them seen only once. Source material: peripheral blood. The receptors were sampled from a man aged 55 to 70 with acute or convalescent COVID-19. CDR3s include the opening cysteine and the closing phenylalanine or tryptophan. A D gene is named only where the DNA matches it firmly. Size values are once, few and many counts, or a class for expanded clones, and some rows have none.

V gene,clone size,J gene,D gene,CDR3 protein,CDR3 DNA
TRBV7-8,-,TRBJ1-2,TRBD1,CASSLRSRGLHYGYTF,TGTGCCAGCAGCTTGAGGTCCAGGGGGCTACACTATGGCTACACCTTC
TRBV4-1,-,TRBJ2-3,TRBD2,CASSQVTSESTDTQYF,TGCGCCAGCAGCCAAGTCACTAGCGAGAGCACAGATACGCAGTATTTT
TRBV7-2,once,TRBJ1-1,-,CASSLGATEAFF,TGTGCCAGCAGCTTGGGGGCGACTGAAGCTTTCTTT
TRBV2,-,TRBJ1-6,-,CASTVDRINSPLHF,TGTGCCAGCACCGTGGACAGAATTAATTCACCCCTCCACTTT
TRBV7-9,-,TRBJ2-3,-,CASSSDDWSPDTQYF,TGTGCCAGCAGCTCAGACGACTGGTCTCCAGATACGCAGTATTTT
TRBV11-3,few,TRBJ1-1,-,CASSFDRNTEAFF,TGTGCCAGCAGCTTCGACAGGAACACTGAAGCTTTCTTT
TRBV4-1,-,TRBJ2-7,TRBD1,CASSRPGQGPYEQYF,TGCGCCAGCAGCCGGCCGGGACAGGGACCCTACGAGCAGTACTTC
TRBV5-1,once,TRBJ2-7,TRBD2,CASSLGGGASYEQYF,TGCGCCAGCAGCTTGGGCGGGGGGGCCTCCTACGAGCAGTACTTC
TRBV3-1/TRBV3-2,-,TRBJ1-1,-,CASSSRDSGRTEAFF,TGTGCCAGCAGCTCGCGGGACTCCGGGAGGACTGAAGCTTTCTTT
TRBV6-4,-,TRBJ1-1,-,CASSALRDTAEAFF,TGTGCCAGCAGTGCACTCCGGGACACAGCGGAAGCTTTCTTT
TRBV2,-,TRBJ2-7,TRBD2,CASSTLPAGDRYF,TGTGCCAGCAGCACGCTCCCTGCGGGAGATCGGTACTTC
TRBV18,-,TRBJ1-2,-,CASSQTGTTIYGYTF,TGTGCCAGCTCCCAAACCGGGACAACTATCTATGGCTACACCTTC
TRBV4-3,-,TRBJ1-5,-,CASSQVRGNQPQHF,TGCGCCAGCAGCCAAGTCCGGGGCAATCAGCCCCAGCATTTT
TRBV7-3,-,TRBJ2-3,TRBD2,CASSTSGLSTDTQYF,TGTGCCAGCAGCACCTCGGGACTAAGCACAGATACGCAGTATTTT
TRBV10-3,-,TRBJ1-5,-,CAISLQGQPQHF,TGTGCCATCAGCTTACAGGGTCAGCCCCAGCATTTT
TRBV6-5,-,TRBJ1-5,-,CASSLTQGNQPQHF,TGTGCCAGCAGTTTAACACAGGGCAATCAGCCCCAGCATTTT
TRBV12-3/TRBV12-4,-,TRBJ1-2,TRBD1,CASSDRGGYTF,TGTGCCAGCAGCGACAGGGGCGGCTACACCTTC
TRBV5-4,-,TRBJ1-6,-,CASSLGGGRAYNSPLHF,TGTGCCAGCAGCTTAGGGGGGGGCAGGGCCTATAATTCACCCCTCCACTTT
TRBV7-9,-,TRBJ2-7,-,CASSPSMGLRSYEQYF,TGTGCCAGCAGCCCCAGTATGGGCCTTCGTTCCTACGAGCAGTACTTC
TRBV15,-,TRBJ2-2,-,CATRLERTGELFF,TGTGCCACCAGACTGGAGAGAACCGGGGAGCTGTTTTTT
TRBV30,-,TRBJ2-3,TRBD2,CAWSAVRGGTDTQYF,TGTGCCTGGAGTGCCGTTCGGGGGGGCACAGATACGCAGTATTTT
TRBV14,-,TRBJ1-1,-,CASSQDMNTEAFF,TGTGCCAGCAGCCAAGACATGAACACTGAAGCTTTCTTT
TRBV6-6,few,TRBJ2-5,-,CASSYSRGGQETQYF,TGTGCCAGCAGTTACTCAAGGGGGGGCCAAGAGACCCAGTACTTC
TRBV6-2/TRBV6-3,-,TRBJ1-5,-,CASSYSGGSNQPQHF,TGTGCCAGCAGTTACTCGGGGGGTAGCAATCAGCCCCAGCATTTT
TRBV5-1,once,TRBJ2-5,-,CASSLGAGGKVVQETQYF,TGCGCCAGCAGCTTGGGGGCTGGAGGGAAGGTAGTCCAAGAGACCCAGTACTTC
TRBV7-7,-,TRBJ2-7,TRBD1,CASSLGTGFEQYF,TGTGCCAGCAGCTTAGGGACAGGGTTCGAGCAGTACTTC
TRBV19,once,TRBJ2-7,TRBD1,CASSTTTGGYEQYF,TGTGCCAGTAGTACAACGACAGGGGGGTACGAGCAGTACTTC
TRBV24-1,-,TRBJ2-1,TRBD2,CATSEAGVVNEQFF,TGTGCCACCAGTGAGGCGGGAGTGGTCAATGAGCAGTTCTTC
TRBV27,-,TRBJ1-5,-,CASISCKGAPSQPQHF,TGTGCCAGCATCTCGTGCAAAGGGGCCCCCTCTCAGCCCCAGCATTTT
TRBV5-1,-,TRBJ2-3,TRBD1,CASSLGDRSTDTQYF,TGCGCCAGCAGCTTGGGGGACAGAAGCACAGATACGCAGTATTTT
TRBV7-9,-,TRBJ1-4,-,CASSLSLGLFF,TGTGCCAGCAGTTTGAGTTTGGGCCTGTTTTTT
TRBV25-1,-,TRBJ2-6,TRBD1,CASSVGTVFSGANVLTF,TGTGCCAGCAGTGTAGGGACAGTTTTCTCTGGGGCCAACGTCCTGACTTTC
TRBV24-1,-,TRBJ1-1,-,CATSDPDSMNTEAFF,TGTGCCACCAGTGACCCCGACAGTATGAACACTGAAGCTTTCTTT
TRBV3-1/TRBV3-2,-,TRBJ1-2,-,CASSPFHRDVYGYTF,TGTGCCAGCAGCCCTTTTCACCGGGATGTCTATGGCTACACCTTC
TRBV6-1,-,TRBJ2-1,TRBD1,CASSDTPGQGNEQFF,TGTGCCAGCAGTGACACGCCGGGACAGGGCAATGAGCAGTTCTTC
TRBV5-4,-,TRBJ2-1,TRBD1,CASSSEAAGGPYNEQFF,TGTGCCAGCAGCTCCGAGGCGGCAGGGGGACCCTACAATGAGCAGTTCTTC
TRBV2,-,TRBJ1-1,TRBD1,CASRTGTEAFF,TGTGCCAGCAGGACAGGGACTGAAGCTTTCTTT
TRBV11-3,-,TRBJ2-5,-,CASRRSGQETQYF,TGTGCCAGCAGACGGTCGGGGCAAGAGACCCAGTACTTC
TRBV4-1,-,TRBJ1-6,-,CASSQDSRGNSPLHF,TGCGCCAGCAGCCAAGATTCCAGGGGTAATTCACCCCTCCACTTT
TRBV7-3,-,TRBJ2-7,TRBD1,CASSLTGVPGEQYF,TGTGCCAGCAGCTTGACAGGGGTTCCGGGCGAGCAGTACTTC
TRBV11-1,-,TRBJ2-7,-,CASSSKTFSYEQYF,TGTGCCAGCAGCTCAAAGACATTCTCCTACGAGCAGTACTTC
TRBV7-9,few,TRBJ2-7,-,CASSSTIPTYEQYF,TGTGCCAGCAGCTCGACAATACCTACCTACGAGCAGTACTTC
TRBV7-2,-,TRBJ2-5,TRBD2,CASSFPSGGAPETQYF,TGTGCCAGCAGCTTCCCTAGCGGGGGGGCCCCAGAGACCCAGTACTTC
TRBV7-7,-,TRBJ2-1,TRBD2,CASSPAAGVSLGEQFF,TGTGCCAGCAGCCCCGCGGCGGGAGTCTCCTTGGGGGAGCAGTTCTTC
TRBV29-1,-,TRBJ2-1,TRBD2,CSVAAGAGGPRNEQFF,TGCAGCGTTGCTGCTGGGGCGGGAGGGCCCAGGAATGAGCAGTTCTTC
TRBV18,-,TRBJ2-2,-,CASSPRSGELFF,TGTGCCAGCTCACCGCGGTCCGGGGAGCTGTTTTTT
TRBV15,-,TRBJ2-3,TRBD1,CATSRWTGGTDTQYF,TGTGCCACCAGCAGGTGGACAGGAGGCACAGATACGCAGTATTTT
TRBV10-3,-,TRBJ2-7,-,CAISAGAGRHEQYF,TGTGCCATCAGTGCTGGGGCAGGGCGTCACGAGCAGTACTTC
TRBV9,-,TRBJ2-7,-,CASTGVEQYF,TGTGCCAGCACGGGGGTGGAGCAGTACTTC
TRBV5-4,-,TRBJ2-3,-,CASSLDSPSTDTQYF,TGTGCCAGCAGCTTGGATAGCCCAAGCACAGATACGCAGTATTTT
TRBV5-1,-,TRBJ1-4,-,CASSLDLLGGKLFF,TGCGCCAGCAGCTTAGACCTCCTCGGGGGGAAACTGTTTTTT
TRBV7-6,-,TRBJ2-1,TRBD2,CASSPGTSGRVDEQFF,TGTGCCAGCAGCCCCGGGACTAGCGGGAGGGTGGATGAGCAGTTCTTC
TRBV18,-,TRBJ1-2,-,CASSDSGSGGADYGYTF,TGTGCCAGCTCGGACTCGGGGTCGGGGGGCGCAGACTATGGCTACACCTTC
TRBV5-6,once,TRBJ2-5,TRBD2,CASSLTTSAQETQYF,TGTGCCAGCAGCCTTACAACTAGCGCCCAAGAGACCCAGTACTTC
TRBV6-5,-,TRBJ1-2,TRBD1,CASSLGQGVGYTF,TGTGCCAGCAGCCTGGGACAGGGGGTTGGCTACACCTTC